The text below deals with one T cell receptor (beta chain). The record originates from a study of blood T cell repertoires in COVID-19. Study context: Nucleic acid was either cDNA or gDNA, and it came from T cells, B-cell-depleted T cells, or PBMCs.

In the original analysis: For nucleated cells, counts were estimated from reference gene primer amplification. Only in-frame clones appear in the TCRdb table, and some are missing; sequencing was by immunoSEQ multiplex PCR. The DNA gave D and trimming, while V, J and clone size come from that table. The table includes roughly 250,000 clones, 70% to 90% detected once. Germline V lookup: CDR1 WNHNN, CDR2 SYGVQD (reference sequence). The J segment lost 4 bases and the V segment lost 5 bases, leaving 5 bases of the junction unmatched. The CDR3 runs 14 residues. This TCR derives from a woman under 40 with acute or convalescent COVID-19. V usage is TRBV10-1 and J usage is TRBJ1-5; 7 nucleotides match TRBD1. What was sequenced was peripheral blood. CDR3: CASSKGGLNQPQHF. The DNA for the CDR3 is TGCGCCAGCAGTAAAGGGGGCTTAAATCAGCCCCAGCATTTT.